The 23 T cell receptor beta chains given below trace back to one sample, sequenced in a study of T cell responses to AZD1222 COVID-19 vaccine. Clones were sequenced by immunoSEQ multiplex PCR, and TCRdb holds only the in-frame ones, with some missing. The sample includes about 35,000 clones, 65% to 90% of them seen just once. The sequences come from peripheral blood, collected 28 days after the second AZD1222 dose. The receptors shown here come from an adult who received the AZD1222 COVID-19 vaccine.

This chain connects TRBV27 to TRBJ2-2, with TRBD1 matching over 7 bases. This CDR3 spans 14 amino acids. The V segment lost 3 bases and the J segment 4 bases; nucleotides outside the gene matches: 2. CDR1 is MNHEY and CDR2 is SMNVEV in the germline V gene (reference sequence). The CDR3 region is CASSFNRGTGELFF. CDR3 bases: TGTGCCAGCAGTTTCAACAGGGGCACCGGGGAGCTGTTTTTT.

The table lists this clone with a few counts. The J gene is TRBJ1-2, the V gene TRBV6-4; D unclear. Germline V gene sequence: CDR1 MRHNA, CDR2 SNTAGT. Trimming removed 6 bases from V and 0 bases from J, with 14 bases in between. The CDR3 is made up of 15 amino acids. Written as DNA, the CDR3 is TGTGCCAGCAGCCCCACTACAGAGGCTAACTATGGCTACACCTTC. Its translation: CASSPTTEANYGYTF.

V usage is TRBV3-1 (or the pseudogene TRBV3-2) and J usage is TRBJ1-3; D is unclear. Trimming took off 5 bases at V and 0 bases at J, with 14 bases between the two ends. Germline V gene data show CDR1 as LGHDT and CDR2 as YNNKEL (reference sequence). This CDR3 spans 16 amino acids. The CDR3 region has the DNA TGTGCCAGCAGCGCCCGGGAGGGCCACTCTGGAAACACCATATATTTT. Its translation is CASSAREGHSGNTIYF.

This sequence joins TRBV25-1 and TRBJ2-3; the match to TRBD2 covers 12 bases. Germline trimming cut 2 bases from V and 4 bases from J; bases unmatched to any gene: 7. This CDR3 spans 17 amino acids. Germline CDR1 is MGHDK and CDR2 is SYGVNS. The CDR3 DNA follows: TGTGCCAGCAGTGAAGACCGCGGACTAGCGGGGTCAGATACGCAGTATTTT. As protein: CASSEDRGLAGSDTQYF.

For the CDR3, the DNA is TGCGCCAGCAGTACGACTAGCGTGTACGAGCAGTACTTC. Its translation: CASSTTSVYEQYF. This chain joins TRBV5-1 and TRBJ2-7; 8 bases align to TRBD2. Unmatched junction bases numbered 5, after V lost 5 bases and J lost 4 bases. CDR3 length equals 13 residues. Germline CDR1 reads SGHRS; CDR2 reads YFSETQ.

The V and J genes are TRBV6-5 and TRBJ1-2; 9 bases are shared with TRBD1. This CDR3 is built from 14 residues. With V trimmed by 7 bases and J by 8 bases, 11 bases remained unmatched. Germline-derived CDR1 and CDR2 are MNHEY and SVGAGI. The CDR3 is CASKLRGQGSGYTF. DNA of the CDR3: TGTGCCAGCAAGTTACGGGGACAGGGTAGCGGCTACACCTTC.

This rearrangement joins TRBV28 to TRBJ2-5, with a weak D call TRBD2 (6 bases). The CDR3 is 17 amino acids. Between the trimmed V and J ends, which lost 5 bases and 4 bases, there was a span of 23 bases. Looked up from germline, CDR1 is MDHEN and CDR2 is SYDVKM. CDR3 nucleotides: TGTGCCAGCAGTCCCTCACTGGGGGGAGGCGGTGGAGAGACCCAGTACTTC. Amino acid sequence: CASSPSLGGGGGETQYF.

The V call is TRBV4-2, the J call TRBJ2-6; 7 bases agree with TRBD1. Per germline, CDR1 LGHNA and CDR2 YNFKEQ. The CDR3 covers 15 residues. Trimming cost V 4 bases and J 4 bases; bases outside gene matches: 4. The CDR3: CASSPRGRGANVLTF. In nucleotides, the CDR3 is TGTGCCAGCAGCCCCAGGGGGAGAGGGGCCAACGTCCTGACTTTC.

The rearrangement joins TRBV7-2 to TRBJ2-1; 11 bases agree with TRBD1. V trimming: 5 bases; J trimming: 5 bases; junction bases outside the gene matches: 5. The CDR3 extends over 15 amino acids. The germline CDR1 and CDR2 sequences are SGHTA and FQGNSA. The CDR3 coding sequence is TGTGCCAGCAGCACGGACAGGGGGCGCGACAATGAGCAGTTCTTC. Amino acid sequence: CASSTDRGRDNEQFF.

The rearrangement uses TRBV4-2 and TRBJ1-6; 7 bases fit TRBD1. The germline V gene has CDR1 LGHNA and CDR2 YNFKEQ. V lost 6 bases and J lost 9; bases outside the gene matches: 11. The CDR3 totals 15 residues. CDR3 sequence (DNA): TGTGCCAGCAGTTTCCGGGACAGAATCGGTTCACCCCTCCACTTT. This sequence encodes CASSFRDRIGSPLHF.

V gene TRBV7-2 combines with J gene TRBJ2-7; 12 bases match TRBD2. Germline CDR1 and CDR2: SGHTA and FQGNSA. The CDR3 is 16 amino acids. With V trimmed by 5 bases and J by 5 bases, 10 bases remained unmatched. The CDR3 DNA reads TGTGCCAGCAGCACCCCTAGCGGGGGGGCGGTTAACGAGCAGTACTTC. Residues: CASSTPSGGAVNEQYF.

The chain uses TRBV3-1 (or the pseudogene TRBV3-2) and TRBJ2-4, with 8 nucleotides matching TRBD1. V was clipped by 4 bases and J by 8 bases; unmatched bases: 4. Germline CDR1 and CDR2: LGHDT and YNNKEL (reference sequence). The CDR3 runs 13 residues. CDR3 sequence: CASSRQGADIQYF. CDR3 nucleotide sequence: TGTGCCAGCAGCCGCCAGGGGGCGGACATTCAGTACTTC.

The J gene is TRBJ2-2, the V gene TRBV7-9; D perhaps matches TRBD2 (6 bases). The ends were cut back, 7 bases at V and 3 bases at J, with 18 bases in the middle. The CDR3 has 16 amino acids. In germline, CDR1 is SEHNR, CDR2 FQNEAQ (reference sequence). CDR3 bases: TGTGCCAGCATTGGGGGACGAGCGGGCGACACCGGGGAGCTGTTTTTT. Translated, it gives CASIGGRAGDTGELFF.

The rearrangement uses TRBV2 and TRBJ2-7; no definite D call. V lost 8 bases and J lost 0, with 17 bases in between. CDR3 size: 15 residues. Germline-derived CDR1 and CDR2 are SNHLY and FYNNEI. The CDR3 DNA follows: TGTGCCAGCGTCGAAAACCGGCAGAGCTCCTACGAGCAGTACTTC. Amino acids: CASVENRQSSYEQYF.

This chain uses TRBV6-6 with TRBJ1-4, with unresolved D. Trimming stripped 6 bases from V and 8 bases from J, with 7 bases between. The germline V gene encodes CDR1 MNHNY and CDR2 SVGAGI (reference sequence). The length of the CDR3 is 11 residues. CDR3: CASRGGEKLFF. The CDR3 region has the DNA TGTGCCAGCAGGGGAGGGGAAAAACTGTTTTTT.

This sequence joins TRBV27 and TRBJ2-7; D ambiguous. V was trimmed by 4 bases and J by 0 bases, leaving 13 bases between them. The CDR3 has 15 residues. The germline V gene encodes CDR1 MNHEY and CDR2 SMNVEV (reference sequence). CDR3 residues: CASSSPPKDSYEQYF. The CDR3 bases are TGTGCCAGCAGTTCGCCTCCAAAGGACTCCTACGAGCAGTACTTC.

The chain recombines TRBV4-2 with TRBJ2-3, with 8 bases identical to TRBD2. CDR3 size: 18 residues. Germline values: CDR1 LGHNA, CDR2 YNFKEQ. J was trimmed by 5 bases and V by 0 bases; bases with no gene match: 13. The CDR3 region has the DNA TGTGCCAGCAGCCAAGATGCCAGACGGGGGGGCCGGGGAGATACGCAGTATTTT. This codes for CASSQDARRGGRGDTQYF.

Only one count was recorded for this clone. This chain links TRBV2 with TRBJ1-1, with D unresolved. Looked up from germline, CDR1 is SNHLY and CDR2 is FYNNEI. This CDR3 is 11 amino acids long. V lost 7 bases and J lost 5, with 8 bases in between. In DNA form, the CDR3 reads TGTGCCAGCATTCTTGGGACTGAAGCTTTCTTT. This codes for CASILGTEAFF.

The chain employs TRBV6-5 and TRBJ1-1, with unresolved D. Looked up from germline, CDR1 is MNHEY and CDR2 is SVGAGI. The V and J ends lost 0 bases and 1 base respectively, with 3 bases between them. This CDR3 is 13 amino acids long. CDR3 in amino acids: CASSYSENTEAFF. DNA for the CDR3: TGTGCCAGCAGTTACTCTGAGAACACTGAAGCTTTCTTT.

The rearrangement links TRBV2 to TRBJ2-7; perhaps TRBD2 as D (6 bases). The germline V gene has CDR1 SNHLY and CDR2 FYNNEI. V was pared by 6 bases and J by 3 bases, with 6 bases between. The CDR3 runs 11 residues. The CDR3 DNA follows: TGTGCCAGCAGGGGACTCTACGAGCAGTACTTC. Translating gives CASRGLYEQYF.

V and J are TRBV5-4 and TRBJ1-3, with 7 bases matching TRBD1. V was clipped by 4 bases and J by 1 base; unmatched bases: 5. The CDR3 contains 15 residues. Germline loops: CDR1 SGHNT, CDR2 YYREEE (reference sequence). The CDR3 DNA sequence: TGTGCCAGCAGCACAGGGACAGCGTCTGGAAACACCATATATTTT. The encoded protein is CASSTGTASGNTIYF. The variable domain in full, completed from reference TRBV5-4 and TRBJ1-3, reads ETGVTQSPTHLIKTRGQQVTLRCSSQSGHNTVSWYQQALGQGPQFIFQYYREEENGRGNFPPRFSGLQFPNYSSELNVNALELDDSALYLCASSTGTASGNTIYFGEGSWLTVV.

This chain's CDR3 is CASSLDGGETQYF. The CDR3, as DNA: TGTGCCAGCAGCCTGGATGGGGGGGAGACCCAGTACTTC. The chain combines TRBV7-9 with TRBJ2-5; TRBD2 might be the D (6 bases). The CDR3 length is 13 residues. Germline V gene sequence: CDR1 SEHNR, CDR2 FQNEAQ (reference sequence). With 5 bases removed from V and 5 bases from J, the gap between germline ends came to 12 bases. Complete variable domain (other parts from reference TRBV7-9 and TRBJ2-5): DTGVSQNPRHKITKRGQNVTFRCDPISEHNRLYWYRQTLGQGPEFLTYFQNEAQLEKSRLLSDRFSAERPKGSFSTLEIQRTEQGDSAMYLCASSLDGGETQYFGPGTRLLVL.

This sequence joins TRBV5-1 and TRBJ1-6; tentative D call: TRBD1 (5 bases). Germline CDR1 is SGHRS and CDR2 is YFSETQ. This CDR3 contains 15 residues. V gave up 0 bases and J gave up 10 bases, with 14 bases separating them. The CDR3 loop reads CASSLAWAGSSPLHF. In nucleotides, the CDR3 is TGCGCCAGCAGCTTGGCCTGGGCAGGGTCCTCACCCCTCCACTTT.